The rows below give T cell receptor beta chains drawn from one sample of a study of cytomegalovirus exposure and HLA in healthy donors. Sequenced by immunoSEQ multiplex PCR; TCRdb stores in-frame clones only, minus some. Of some 330,000 clones listed, roughly 90% are singletons. Sequencing was performed on PBMCs. All receptors come from a woman younger than 35 in good health and CMV-seronegative. CDR3s include the opening cysteine and the closing phenylalanine or tryptophan. The D gene is left open where the match is weak. Clone size is stated in some rows and not others, as once, few, many or a class when expanded.

d_call j_call cdr3_length v_call clone_size cdr3_nt cdr3_aa
TRBD2 TRBJ2-7 14 TRBV27 NA TGTGCCAGCAGCCGAGCGGGAGGGCCCTACGAGCAGTACTTC CASSRAGGPYEQYF
NA TRBJ1-1 13 TRBV19 NA TGTGCCAGTAGCCTCAGGGGGAACACTGAAGCTTTCTTT CASSLRGNTEAFF
TRBD2 TRBJ2-7 16 TRBV7-9 NA TGTGCCAGCAGCTTAGCCACTAGCGGGGACTCCTACGAGCAGTACTTC CASSLATSGDSYEQYF
NA TRBJ2-1 11 TRBV20-1 NA TGCAGTGCTCGCGTCTACAATGAGCAGTTCTTC CSARVYNEQFF
NA TRBJ1-1 15 TRBV7-8 NA TGTGCCAGCAGCCCCCCGCAGGGTATGAACACTGAAGCTTTCTTT CASSPPQGMNTEAFF
NA TRBJ2-7 13 TRBV27 NA TGTGCCAGCGGCCGACTAGTAGGCGACGAGCAGTACTTC CASGRLVGDEQYF
NA TRBJ2-5 11 TRBV7-8 NA TGTGCCAGCAGCTTCGGGGAGACCCAGTACTTC CASSFGETQYF
NA TRBJ1-1 14 TRBV4-3 once TGCGCCAGCAGCCAGGAGGGACTGGACACTGAAGCTTTCTTT CASSQEGLDTEAFF
TRBD2 TRBJ2-5 15 TRBV5-1 NA TGCGCCAGCAGCTTGGCTAGCGGGAGCGGTGAGACCCAGTACTTC CASSLASGSGETQYF
TRBD2 TRBJ2-7 17 TRBV5-1 NA TGCGCCAGCAGCTTGAGCCCGGGGACTAGCGGCTCCTACGAGCAGTACTTC CASSLSPGTSGSYEQYF
NA TRBJ1-2 17 TRBV18 NA TGTGCCAGCTCACCGCCTAATTACAGGGACGGGAACTATGGCTACACCTTC CASSPPNYRDGNYGYTF
NA TRBJ1-2 14 TRBV2 few TGTGCCAGCAGTGATTCAGGACATAACTATGGCTACACCTTC CASSDSGHNYGYTF
NA TRBJ2-5 13 TRBV5-4 NA TGTGCCAGCAGGCCGACAAGACAAGAGACCCAGTACTTC CASRPTRQETQYF
TRBD2 TRBJ2-1 17 TRBV29-1 NA TGCAGCGCCGGGGGGGACGCCTGGACTAGCGGCTACAATGAGCAGTTCTTC CSAGGDAWTSGYNEQFF
TRBD2 TRBJ2-1 15 TRBV6-5 NA TGTGCCAGCAGTTACGGGGGGGGAGGTAGTAATGAGCAGTTCTTC CASSYGGGGSNEQFF
NA TRBJ2-3 16 TRBV7-2 NA TGTGCCAGCAGCTTAGAGACTCCTGCTAGCACAGATACGCAGTATTTT CASSLETPASTDTQYF
NA TRBJ2-7 14 TRBV2 NA TGTGCCAGCAGTAAAGGCAGGGGGGCCTACGAGCAGTACTTC CASSKGRGAYEQYF
NA TRBJ2-2 18 TRBV5-1 NA TGCGCCAGCAGCTTGTCAGAGGGAACCGCGGGGAACACCGGGGAGCTGTTTTTT CASSLSEGTAGNTGELFF
NA TRBJ2-3 14 TRBV30 NA TGTGCCTGGAAGCAGGCTGGATTCACAGATACGCAGTATTTT CAWKQAGFTDTQYF
TRBD1 TRBJ2-1 17 TRBV19 NA TGTGCCAGTAGTACCGGACCGGGACAGGGGTATGGGAATGAGCAGTTCTTC CASSTGPGQGYGNEQFF
NA TRBJ2-2 17 TRBV7-2 NA TGTGCCAGCAGCTTAGCCCCACAGGGTCTCGGCACCGGGGAGCTGTTTTTT CASSLAPQGLGTGELFF
TRBD2 TRBJ2-7 13 TRBV6-1 NA TGTGCCAGCAAACTAGCGGCGCAATACGAGCAGTACTTC CASKLAAQYEQYF
NA TRBJ2-1 11 TRBV27 NA TGTGCCAGCAGCCTCTACAATGAGCAGTTCTTC CASSLYNEQFF
TRBD2 TRBJ2-5 16 TRBV4-3 NA TGCGCCAGCAGCCAAGATGTGCGGGGGGACCAAGAGACCCAGTACTTC CASSQDVRGDQETQYF
NA TRBJ2-2 15 TRBV9 NA TGTGCCAGCAGCGTAGCGGGAGTTGACACCGGGGAGCTGTTTTTT CASSVAGVDTGELFF
TRBD2 TRBJ2-7 16 TRBV7-8 few TGTGCCAGCAACGTGGGGGGGACTAGCGGGTCCTACGAGCAGTACTTC CASNVGGTSGSYEQYF
TRBD2 TRBJ2-5 15 TRBV7-2 NA TGTGCCAGCAGCTTGGGCGGGAGGGACAAGGAGACCCAGTACTTC CASSLGGRDKETQYF
TRBD2 TRBJ2-1 14 TRBV6-5 NA TGTGCCAGCAGTTATTTGACTAGCGGGAATGAGCAGTTCTTC CASSYLTSGNEQFF
TRBD1 TRBJ2-6 15 TRBV10-3 NA TGTGCCATCAGTGGGGACAGAACTGGGGCCAACGTCCTGACTTTC CAISGDRTGANVLTF
NA TRBJ2-7 14 TRBV5-1 NA TGCGCCAGCAGCATCGACATTACCACCTACGAGCAGTACTTC CASSIDITTYEQYF
TRBD1 TRBJ1-3 16 TRBV5-4 NA TGTGCCAGCAGCTCTTTCGGGACAGGGTCGTCTAGCACCATATATTTT CASSSFGTGSSSTIYF
NA TRBJ2-3 16 TRBV4-1 NA TGCGCCAGCAGCCAAGATCTCGGGGAGTTCACAGATACGCAGTATTTT CASSQDLGEFTDTQYF
NA TRBJ2-3 14 TRBV19 NA TGTGCCAGTATGGAGGGGCCTAGCACAGATACGCAGTATTTT CASMEGPSTDTQYF
NA TRBJ2-7 13 TRBV6-5 NA TGTGCCAGCAGTCGACTAGTGCGGTACGAGCAGTACTTC CASSRLVRYEQYF
TRBD2 TRBJ2-3 16 TRBV2 NA TGTGCCACCCGCTGGACTAGCGGGAACCCCACAGATACGCAGTATTTT CATRWTSGNPTDTQYF
TRBD1 TRBJ1-5 15 TRBV19 few TGTGCCAGTAGTAGCAGGGGGCAGGGCAATCAGCCCCAGCATTTT CASSSRGQGNQPQHF
NA TRBJ1-2 13 TRBV28 few TGTGCCAGCAGTACAGGGCTCAACTATGGCTACACCTTC CASSTGLNYGYTF
TRBD1 TRBJ1-3 16 TRBV7-9 few TGTGCCAGCAGCTTAGTACTGGACAGGGAAGGAAACACCATATATTTT CASSLVLDREGNTIYF
TRBD1 TRBJ1-5 17 TRBV4-1 NA TGCGCCAGCAGCCAAGATTCCGGGACAGTCCTTAATCAGCCCCAGCATTTT CASSQDSGTVLNQPQHF
NA TRBJ2-1 14 TRBV7-9 once TGTGCCAGCAGCTTAGGGCCCCGGAAACGGGGGCAGTTCTTC CASSLGPRKRGQFF
NA TRBJ2-3 14 TRBV7-9 NA TGTGCCGGACGGGGTGGGGTGTACACAGATACGCAGTATTTT CAGRGGVYTDTQYF
TRBD1 TRBJ2-7 13 TRBV2 NA TGTGCCAATACCAGGGACAGGGGCTACGAGCAGTACTTC CANTRDRGYEQYF
TRBD1 TRBJ1-2 16 TRBV19 NA TGTGCCAGTACCCCGAGGGGACAGGGAGGCTTCTATGGCTACACCTTC CASTPRGQGGFYGYTF
TRBD2 TRBJ2-7 17 TRBV4-2 few TGTGCCAGCAGCCAATATAGCGGGCCAACCAACCCCTACGAGCAGTACTTC CASSQYSGPTNPYEQYF
NA TRBJ1-1 13 TRBV6-5 NA TGTGCCAGCAGCCGAGAAATGAACACTGAAGCTTTCTTT CASSREMNTEAFF
NA TRBJ2-1 16 TRBV6-5 NA TGTGCCAGCAGTTACTCGACGGCGGGGCACTACAATGAGCAGTTCTTC CASSYSTAGHYNEQFF
TRBD2 TRBJ2-7 15 TRBV18 few TGTGCCAGCTCACCGGTAGCGGGAGGTACCTACGAGCAGTACTTC CASSPVAGGTYEQYF
NA TRBJ1-5 15 TRBV5-1 NA TGCGCCAGCAGCTTGGGAGGTAATAGCAATCAGCCCCAGCATTTT CASSLGGNSNQPQHF
TRBD1 TRBJ1-1 14 TRBV5-1 NA TGCGCCAGCAGCTGGGACAGGGTACGTACTGAAGCTTTCTTT CASSWDRVRTEAFF